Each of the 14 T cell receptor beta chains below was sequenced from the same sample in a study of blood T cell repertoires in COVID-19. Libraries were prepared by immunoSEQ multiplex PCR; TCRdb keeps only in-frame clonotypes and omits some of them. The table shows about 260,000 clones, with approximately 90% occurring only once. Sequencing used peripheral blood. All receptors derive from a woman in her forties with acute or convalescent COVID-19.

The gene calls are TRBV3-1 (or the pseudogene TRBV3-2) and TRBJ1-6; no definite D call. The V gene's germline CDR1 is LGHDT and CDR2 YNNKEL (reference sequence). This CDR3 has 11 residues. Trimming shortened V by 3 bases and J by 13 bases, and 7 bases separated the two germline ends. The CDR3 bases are TGTGCCAGCAGCCAGCGATCTCCCCTCCACTTT. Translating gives CASSQRSPLHF.

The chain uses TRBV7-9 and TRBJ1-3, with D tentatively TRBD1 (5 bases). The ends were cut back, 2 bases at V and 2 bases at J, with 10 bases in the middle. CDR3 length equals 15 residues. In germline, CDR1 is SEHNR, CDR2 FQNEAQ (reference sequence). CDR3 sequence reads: CASSLYRLTGNTIYF. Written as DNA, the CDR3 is TGTGCCAGCAGCTTATACAGGCTCACTGGAAACACCATATATTTT.

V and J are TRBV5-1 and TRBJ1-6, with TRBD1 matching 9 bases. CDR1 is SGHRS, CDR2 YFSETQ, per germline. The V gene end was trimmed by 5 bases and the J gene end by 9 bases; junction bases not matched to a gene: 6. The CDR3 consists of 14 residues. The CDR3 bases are TGCGCCAGCAGAGCCGGGACAGGGAGTTCACCCCTCCACTTT. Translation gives CASRAGTGSSPLHF.

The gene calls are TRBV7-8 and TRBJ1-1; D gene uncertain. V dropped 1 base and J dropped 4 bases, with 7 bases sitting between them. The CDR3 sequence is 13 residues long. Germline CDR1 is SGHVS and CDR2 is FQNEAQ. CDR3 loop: CASSLGSVTEAFF. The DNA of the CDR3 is TGTGCCAGCAGCTTAGGTAGTGTCACTGAAGCTTTCTTT.

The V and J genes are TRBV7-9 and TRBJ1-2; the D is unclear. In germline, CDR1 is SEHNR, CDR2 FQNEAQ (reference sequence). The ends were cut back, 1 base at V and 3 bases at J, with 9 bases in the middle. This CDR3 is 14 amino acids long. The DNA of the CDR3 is TGTGCCAGCAGCTTAGACAGAGCTTACTATGGCTACACCTTC. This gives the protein CASSLDRAYYGYTF.

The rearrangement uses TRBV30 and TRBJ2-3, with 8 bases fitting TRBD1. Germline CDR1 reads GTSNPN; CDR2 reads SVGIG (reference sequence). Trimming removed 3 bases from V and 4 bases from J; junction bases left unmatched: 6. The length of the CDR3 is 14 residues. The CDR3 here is CAWRGQGASDTQYF. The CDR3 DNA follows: TGTGCCTGGAGGGGGCAGGGGGCTTCAGATACGCAGTATTTT.

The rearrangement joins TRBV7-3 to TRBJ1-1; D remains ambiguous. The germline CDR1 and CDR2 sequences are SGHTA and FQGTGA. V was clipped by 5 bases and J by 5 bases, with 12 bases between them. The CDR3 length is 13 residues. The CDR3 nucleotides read TGTGCCAGCAGCACAAACCGGGAAACTGAAGCTTTCTTT. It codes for CASSTNRETEAFF.

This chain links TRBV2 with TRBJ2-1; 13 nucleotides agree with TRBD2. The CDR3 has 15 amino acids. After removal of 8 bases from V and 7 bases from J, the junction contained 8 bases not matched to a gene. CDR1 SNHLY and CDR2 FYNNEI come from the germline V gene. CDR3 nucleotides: TGTGCCAGCTCTTGGACTAGCGGGGGAGGGAATGAGCAGTTCTTC. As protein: CASSWTSGGGNEQFF. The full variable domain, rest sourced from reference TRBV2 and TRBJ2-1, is EPEVTQTPSHQVTQMGQEVILRCVPISNHLYFYWYRQILGQKVEFLVSFYNNEISEKSEIFDDQFSVERPDGSNFTLKIRSTKLEDSAMYFCASSWTSGGGNEQFFGPGTRLTVL.

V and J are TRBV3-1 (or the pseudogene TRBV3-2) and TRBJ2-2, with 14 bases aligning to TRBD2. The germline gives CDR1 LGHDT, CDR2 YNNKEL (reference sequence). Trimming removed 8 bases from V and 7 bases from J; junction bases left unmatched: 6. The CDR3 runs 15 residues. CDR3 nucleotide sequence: TGTGCCAGCGGGACTAGCGGGGGAGCCAGCGGGGAGCTGTTTTTT. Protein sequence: CASGTSGGASGELFF.

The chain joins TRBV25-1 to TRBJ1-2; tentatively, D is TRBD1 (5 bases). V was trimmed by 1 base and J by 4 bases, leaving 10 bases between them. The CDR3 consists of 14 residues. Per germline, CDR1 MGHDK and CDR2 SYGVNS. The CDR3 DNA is TGTGCCAGCAGTGAATGGGGGGGAGCCTATGGCTACACCTTC. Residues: CASSEWGGAYGYTF.

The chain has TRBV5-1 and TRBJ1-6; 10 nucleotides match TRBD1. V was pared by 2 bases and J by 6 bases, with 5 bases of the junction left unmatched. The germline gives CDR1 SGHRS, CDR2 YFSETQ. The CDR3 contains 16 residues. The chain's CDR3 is CASSFSTGGANSPLHF. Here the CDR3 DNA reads TGCGCCAGCAGCTTCTCGACAGGGGGCGCTAATTCACCCCTCCACTTT.

The CDR3 nucleotides read TGCGCCAGCAGCCAAGATTCAGGGCCAGTTACGCAGTATTTT. This sequence encodes CASSQDSGPVTQYF. The genes are TRBV4-1 and TRBJ2-3, with D possibly TRBD1 on 5 matching bases. Trimming pared 0 bases from V and 8 bases from J, leaving 12 bases between. Per germline, CDR1 MGHRA and CDR2 YSYEKL. The CDR3 contains 14 residues.

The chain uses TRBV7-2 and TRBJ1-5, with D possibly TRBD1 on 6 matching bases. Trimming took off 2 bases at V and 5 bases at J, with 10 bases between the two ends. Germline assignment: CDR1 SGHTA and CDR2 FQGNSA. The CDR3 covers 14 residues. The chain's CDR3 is CASSLLGAHQPQHF. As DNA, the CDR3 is TGTGCCAGCAGCTTATTGGGGGCCCATCAGCCCCAGCATTTT.

The DNA for the CDR3 is TGTGCCAGCAGTCCTTCTAGCGAGGCCACCGGGGAGCTGTTTTTT. It codes for CASSPSSEATGELFF. The V and J genes are TRBV6-4 and TRBJ2-2; the D gene is possibly TRBD2 (6 bases). Between the trimmed V and J ends, which lost 5 bases and 4 bases, there was a span of 14 bases. The germline CDR1 and CDR2 sequences are MRHNA and SNTAGT. This CDR3 spans 15 amino acids.